This T cell receptor (beta chain) was retrieved from a study of OX40 agonist ivuxolimab in advanced cancers. The study's findings and limits: At 0.1 to 3.0 mg/kg, CD4+ and CD8+ blood T cells expanded clonally by week 6. CD4+ T cells averaged fewer expanded clones than CD8+ T cells.

Remarks on this clone: Its matching antigen is unknown.

Libraries were prepared by immunoSEQ multiplex PCR; TCRdb keeps only in-frame clonotypes and omits some of them. The sample holds approximately 12,000 clones; over 80% are singletons and the top ten take about 10%. The V gene lost 2 bases and the J gene lost 0 bases, with 10 bases spanning the gap. This CDR3 has 15 residues. Per the germline V gene, CDR1 is ENHRY and CDR2 is SYGVKD. Individuals having autoimmune disease history or systemic immunosuppression were not enrolled. The sample consisted of CD4+ or CD8+ T cells sorted from blood, taken in a trial of the OX40 agonist ivuxolimab. The chain employs TRBV10-3 and TRBJ2-5; D may be TRBD1 (5 bases). The sequence was obtained from an adult with an advanced solid tumor such as melanoma, head and neck, liver or kidney cancer. The CDR3 protein is CAISEMKGYQETQYF. The CDR3, as DNA: TGTGCCATCAGTGAGATGAAGGGGTACCAAGAGACCCAGTACTTC.